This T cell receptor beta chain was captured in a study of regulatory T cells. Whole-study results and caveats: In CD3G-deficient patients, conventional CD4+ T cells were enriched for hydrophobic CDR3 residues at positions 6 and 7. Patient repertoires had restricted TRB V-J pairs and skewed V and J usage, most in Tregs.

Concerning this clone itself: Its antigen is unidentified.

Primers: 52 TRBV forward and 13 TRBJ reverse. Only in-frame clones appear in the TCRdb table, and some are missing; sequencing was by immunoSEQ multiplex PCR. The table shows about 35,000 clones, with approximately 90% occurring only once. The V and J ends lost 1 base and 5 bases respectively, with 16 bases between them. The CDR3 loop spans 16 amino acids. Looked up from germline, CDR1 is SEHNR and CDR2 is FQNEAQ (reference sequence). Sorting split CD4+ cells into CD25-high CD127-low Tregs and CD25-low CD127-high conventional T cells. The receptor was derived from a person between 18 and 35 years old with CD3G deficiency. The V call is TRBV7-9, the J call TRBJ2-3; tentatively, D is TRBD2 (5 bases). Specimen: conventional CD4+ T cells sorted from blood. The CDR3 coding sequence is TGTGCCAGCAGCTTAGGGGCTAGACCTCGGGGAGATACGCAGTATTTT. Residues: CASSLGARPRGDTQYF.